The clone carrying this TCR delta chain turned up a few times. Given a far larger clone just one base away, this is likely a sequencing read error. The same CDR3 can be traced to other DNA sequences in this sample. TCRdb redid clone calling on the RT-PCR reads using CATT. The sample lists under 1,500 delta-chain clones; roughly 5% were seen once. CDR1 GEAIGNYY and CDR2 EKD come from the germline V gene. V was shortened by 2 bases and J by 0 bases, with 15 bases between the two germline ends. The CDR3 contains 16 residues. This record comes from a study of gamma-delta T cells after stem cell transplantation.

The TCR comes from a human donor. It is not recorded whose cells these are; they may come from a transplant donor. Sequenced input: gamma-delta T cells. V is TRDV2 and J is TRDJ1; D gene uncertain. This CDR3 is CACDRVGPSYTDKLIF. The CDR3 nucleotides are TGTGCCTGTGACAGGGTCGGGCCCTCATACACCGATAAACTCATCTTT.